This T cell receptor beta chain comes out of a study of T cells in localized non-small cell lung cancer. Study-level findings and limits: Investigators sequenced only a single tumor region, leaving heterogeneity possible. Among the tissues sampled, uninvolved adjacent lung had the highest T cell clonality, above tumor. A median around 57 of the top 100 tumor clones appeared in adjacent lung. Prolonged overall survival went with higher T cell density in the blood.

Trimming removed 5 bases at V and 0 bases at J, with 12 bases between. Germline loops: CDR1 SGHRS, CDR2 YFSETQ. The CDR3 totals 14 residues. Only in-frame clones appear in the TCRdb table, and some are missing; sequencing was by immunoSEQ multiplex PCR. Seen here are tens of thousands of clones, approximately 89% observed once, and the top ten hold roughly 30%. In its sample, this clone was seen a few times. The antigen is unknown. This sequence was found in an older female donor with stage I lung adenocarcinoma. The gene calls are TRBV5-1 and TRBJ2-7; D perhaps matches TRBD2 (6 bases). This sample comprised peripheral blood, obtained before any cancer treatment. The CDR3 bases are TGCGCCAGCAGATATCTAGCGAACTCCTACGAGCAGTACTTC. The encoded protein is CASRYLANSYEQYF.